These 4 T cell receptor beta chains share one sample of origin, sequenced in a study of shared clonotypes between healthy human individuals. The repertoire was sequenced with immunoSEQ multiplex PCR; TCRdb's copy has only in-frame clones and lacks some. Here the sample spans more than 550,000 clones, 90% being singletons. The source material was memory CD8+ T cells from PBMCs. Specified subset: CD45RO+ cells pooled with CCR7-negative TemRA cells. The receptors come from a young man in good health. Some clones in this sample may be carry-over from other donors' samples.

The chain uses TRBV6-5 and TRBJ1-5; no clear D gene. The length of the CDR3 is 15 residues. V was pared by 2 bases and J by 2 bases, with 10 bases between. Germline-derived CDR1 and CDR2 are MNHEY and SVGAGI. The CDR3 region is CASSYKEGGNQPQHF. DNA for the CDR3: TGTGCCAGCAGTTACAAGGAGGGCGGCAATCAGCCCCAGCATTTT.

This clone was detected only once. V is TRBV5-8 and J is TRBJ1-2; D unresolved. The CDR3 loop spans 15 amino acids. Germline V lookup: CDR1 SGHTS, CDR2 YDEGEE. Deletions cut 4 bases from V and 7 bases from J, with 20 bases between. The CDR3, as DNA: TGTGCCAGCAGCCTCGGTGGGGTAGTCGGTCTTGGCTACACCTTC. It yields the protein CASSLGGVVGLGYTF.

V and J are TRBV29-1 and TRBJ2-5, with D tentatively TRBD2 (6 bases). CDR3 size: 14 residues. The germline CDR1 and CDR2 sequences are SQVTM and ANQGSEA. V dropped 5 bases and J dropped 3 bases, with 16 bases sitting between them. CDR3 sequence (DNA): TGCAGCGTTACCACACGGGAGCCTGAAGAGACCCAGTACTTC. As protein: CSVTTREPEETQYF.

This clone has a handful of counts. CDR3 nucleotide sequence: TGTGCCAGTAGTCTTCTTACAGGGATGACTTTTGAAAAACTGTTTTTT. Translated: CASSLLTGMTFEKLFF. The genes are TRBV19 and TRBJ1-4; maybe TRBD1 (6 bases). Trimming took off 5 bases at V and 7 bases at J, with 20 bases between the two ends. The germline V gene has CDR1 LNHDA and CDR2 SQIVND (reference sequence). The CDR3 length is 16 residues. Full variable domain (rest looked up from reference TRBV19 and TRBJ1-4): DGGITQSPKYLFRKEGQNVTLSCEQNLNHDAMYWYRQDPGQGLRLIYYSQIVNDFQKGDIAEGYSVSREKKESFPLTVTSAQKNPTAFYLCASSLLTGMTFEKLFFGSGTQLSVL.